This TCR beta chain was captured in a study of blood T cell repertoires in COVID-19. V lost 2 bases, J lost 4 bases, and 15 bases stayed unmatched. Germline V CDR1 and CDR2: MNHEY, SVGEGT. This CDR3 has 18 amino acids. Some clones are missing from TCRdb's copy, which holds only in-frame ones; the method was immunoSEQ multiplex PCR. This table has tens of thousands of clones, around 89% appearing once. This clonotype was sampled from a man in his sixties with acute or convalescent COVID-19. Sequencing input: peripheral blood. This chain uses TRBV6-2 or TRBV6-3 with TRBJ2-3, with 7 bases aligning to TRBD2. The DNA of the CDR3 is TGTGCCAGCAGTTACGCGGGAGTCGGCGGGGTAGGGGCAGATACGCAGTATTTT. It yields the protein CASSYAGVGGVGADTQYF.